Shown below are 2 T cell receptor beta chains from a single sample sequenced in a study of beta chain features in type 1 diabetes. Study-level points and caveats: Shortening that was moderate but significant affected the TCRB CDR3s of Type 1 diabetes patients in all four CD4+ subsets.

Their antigen targets remain unknown. The authors reverse transcribed all of the isolated RNA, so sequencing captured expressed TCRB transcripts. Some clones are missing from TCRdb's copy, which holds only in-frame ones; the method was immunoSEQ multiplex PCR. The data contain over 200,000 clones, 11% of them singletons. Sequences were obtained from naive CD4+ T cells from blood. The receptors stem from a man aged 25 to 45 with type 1 diabetes.

There are a few counts of this clone. V gene TRBV7-3 combines with J gene TRBJ2-2; 9 bases fit TRBD2. Unmatched junction bases numbered 6, after V lost 3 bases and J lost 7 bases. CDR1 and CDR2 (germline): SGHTA, FQGTGA. There are 15 residues in the CDR3. CDR3 sequence: CASSLSQRGVGELFF. CDR3 coding DNA: TGTGCCAGCAGCTTGAGTCAGCGGGGGGTCGGGGAGCTGTTTTTT. Full variable domain (rest looked up from reference TRBV7-3 and TRBJ2-2): GAGVSQTPSNKVTEKGKYVELRCDPISGHTALYWYRQSLGQGPEFLIYFQGTGAADDSGLPNDRFFAVRPEGSVSTLKIQRTERGDSAVYLCASSLSQRGVGELFFGEGSRLTVL.

This clone was seen a handful of times. The chain recombines TRBV29-1 with TRBJ2-1; TRBD2 aligns across 12 bases. Germline V gene lookup returns CDR1 SQVTM and CDR2 ANQGSEA. Trimming took 7 bases from V and 2 from J; bases not matched to a gene: 3. The CDR3 has 14 residues. The CDR3 nucleotides are TGCAGCGCTAGCGGGGGGGGAGCCTACAATGAGCAGTTCTTC. It yields the protein CSASGGGAYNEQFF.